The 3 T cell receptor beta chains listed next were all sequenced from one sample in a study of post-analysis software for immune sequencing data (dated by TCRdb to between 2015 and 2017). Receptor amplification or capture employed PCR. Sequencing instrument: Illumina HiSeq 2500. To reduce PCR and sequencing biases, unique molecular identifiers were incorporated into the TCR beta cDNA libraries. TCRdb took the public reads, trimmed them with fastp at Q25, ran MiXCR for clone calling and kept in-frame beta chains. Here each entry gathers all rows of one CDR3 protein and keeps the most common genes and DNA. The sample records approximately 770,000 distinct CDR3 sequences, roughly 46% of which are singletons. Just under 5% of the sample is held by the ten biggest clonotypes. Broader findings and caveats from the paper: Significantly higher frequencies in patients than in controls were found for roughly 5 TRBV segments, including TRBV5-6, TRBV5-1 and TRBV20-1.

These TCRs' antigens remain unknown. Material for sequencing was blood. These receptors originate from a girl between 5 and 17 years old with multiple sclerosis.

The gene calls are TRBV7-9 and TRBJ2-7; 7 positions match TRBD2. V trimming: 10 bases; J trimming: 0 bases; junction bases outside the gene matches: 6. There are 13 residues in the CDR3. The germline V gene encodes CDR1 SEHNR and CDR2 FQNEAQ (reference sequence). DNA of the CDR3: TGTGCCACCTCGCTAGCGGACTCCTACGAGCAGTACTTC. This translates into CATSLADSYEQYF.

This clonotype has more than one count but fewer than ten. The chain links TRBV20-1 to TRBJ2-7; 7 bases align to TRBD1. Germline trimming cut 0 bases from V and 1 base from J; bases unmatched to any gene: 3. Germline-derived CDR1 and CDR2 are DFQATT and SNEGSKA (reference sequence). The CDR3 spans 14 residues. This CDR3 is CSARDRDRSYEQYF. The CDR3, as DNA: TGCAGTGCTAGAGACCGGGACAGATCCTACGAGCAGTACTTC.

This clonotype has a handful of counts. V and J are TRBV6-5 and TRBJ1-5; 8 bases line up with TRBD1. The CDR3 contains 13 residues. The germline gives CDR1 MNHEY, CDR2 SVGAGI. The ends lost 6 bases at V and 4 bases at J; junction bases unmatched: 2. DNA for the CDR3: TGTGCCAGCAGCAGGGGGCTGAATCAGCCCCAGCATTTT. The encoded protein is CASSRGLNQPQHF.